Listed here is a single T cell receptor (beta chain). The V gene end was trimmed by 2 bases and the J gene end by 5 bases; junction bases not matched to a gene: 11. This CDR3 is built from 17 residues. Germline V CDR1 and CDR2: SGHDT, YYEEEE. The entry originates in a study of blood T cell repertoires in COVID-19. Whole-study context: The samples span acute and convalescent COVID-19 from the United States, Italy and Spain.

Using immunoSEQ multiplex PCR, the repertoire was profiled, and TCRdb retains in-frame clones only, with some absent. The data hold more than 200,000 clones, with less than 90% observed a single time. The material sequenced was peripheral blood. This TCR was recovered from a man between 35 and 55 years old with acute or convalescent COVID-19. The chain recombines TRBV5-6 with TRBJ1-4; 8 bases agree with TRBD1. The CDR3 here is CASSLSPRGLMNEKLFF. CDR3 bases: TGTGCCAGCAGCTTAAGTCCCAGGGGGCTCATGAATGAAAAACTGTTTTTT.